Listed below are T cell receptor beta chains from one sample, sequenced in a study of blood T cell repertoires in COVID-19. Clones were sequenced by immunoSEQ multiplex PCR, and TCRdb holds only the in-frame ones, with some missing. In the table there are 90,000 or so clones, over 75% of which are singletons. The material sequenced was peripheral blood. The receptors were sampled from a man older than 75 with active or convalescent COVID-19. CDR3s include the opening cysteine and the closing phenylalanine or tryptophan. The order of the fields is clone size, D gene, J gene, V gene, CDR3 protein, CDR3 DNA. The D gene is left open where the match is weak. Clone size, where shown, is once, few, many, or a class for clones that have expanded.

>-|TRBD1|TRBJ1-6|TRBV10-3
CAIRSGTGNSPLHF
TGTGCCATCAGATCCGGGACAGGGAATTCACCCCTCCACTTT
>-|TRBD1|TRBJ1-2|TRBV5-1
CASSGEGQEGSSYTF
TGCGCCAGCAGCGGGGAGGGACAGGAGGGTTCGAGCTACACCTTC
>-|-|TRBJ1-2|TRBV9
CASTGVGYGYTF
TGTGCCAGCACAGGGGTCGGCTATGGCTACACCTTC
>-|-|TRBJ1-1|TRBV29-1
CSVAYSRNTEAFF
TGCAGCGTTGCCTACAGCCGGAACACTGAAGCTTTCTTT
>-|-|TRBJ1-1|TRBV19
CASSLQGLGDTEAFF
TGTGCCAGTAGCTTACAGGGTCTGGGGGACACTGAAGCTTTCTTT
>-|-|TRBJ1-2|TRBV3-1/TRBV3-2
CASSQWTGGDGYGYTF
TGTGCCAGCAGCCAATGGACGGGGGGGGACGGCTATGGCTACACCTTC
>-|-|TRBJ2-7|TRBV29-1
CSVTMGGQGGYEQYF
TGCAGCGTCACAATGGGGGGGCAGGGTGGTTACGAGCAGTACTTC
>-|-|TRBJ1-2|TRBV5-3
CARSFASCGYTF
TGTGCCAGAAGCTTCGCGTCCTGTGGCTACACCTTC
>-|TRBD1|TRBJ2-1|TRBV4-1
CASSQDGGQWNEQFF
TGCGCCAGCAGCCAAGATGGGGGACAGTGGAATGAGCAGTTCTTC
>-|-|TRBJ2-3|TRBV6-5
CASSYTGSTDTQYF
TGTGCCAGCAGTTACACAGGGAGCACAGATACGCAGTATTTT
>-|-|TRBJ1-1|TRBV28
CASSTPGNLNTEAFF
TGTGCCAGCAGTACCCCAGGGAACTTGAACACTGAAGCTTTCTTT
>-|TRBD1|TRBJ1-3|TRBV5-5
CASSLGGQGDTIYF
TGTGCCAGCAGCTTGGGGGGTCAGGGGGACACCATATATTTT
>-|-|TRBJ1-2|TRBV7-2
CASSLVQGGTNYGYTF
TGTGCCAGCAGCTTAGTCCAGGGAGGGACGAACTATGGCTACACCTTC
>few|TRBD1|TRBJ2-7|TRBV27
CASSSQTGGPYEQYF
TGTGCCAGCAGTTCACAGACAGGGGGCCCCTACGAGCAGTACTTC
>once|-|TRBJ1-6|TRBV25-1
CASSGRGGVSPLHF
TGTGCCAGCAGTGGAAGAGGAGGGGTTTCACCCCTCCACTTT
>once|-|TRBJ1-3|TRBV5-1
CASNVGGSGNTIYF
TGCGCCAGCAATGTAGGGGGCTCTGGAAACACCATATATTTT
>-|-|TRBJ1-6|TRBV19
CASSIKVQRNSPLHF
TGTGCCAGTAGTATAAAAGTGCAGCGGAATTCACCCCTCCACTTT
>once|-|TRBJ1-6|TRBV28
CASSSSAGVGGNSPLHF
TGTGCCAGCAGTTCCTCGGCAGGGGTAGGAGGTAATTCACCCCTCCACTTT
>-|-|TRBJ1-1|TRBV10-3
CATLRQATNTEAFF
TGTGCCACCCTTCGACAGGCCACAAACACTGAAGCTTTCTTT
>-|TRBD2|TRBJ2-1|TRBV11-1
CASSSATSGHYNEQFF
TGTGCCAGCAGCTCCGCGACTAGCGGCCACTACAATGAGCAGTTCTTC
>-|-|TRBJ2-5|TRBV4-1
CASQQDQETQYF
TGCGCCTCACAGCAAGACCAAGAGACCCAGTACTTC
>-|-|TRBJ2-7|TRBV7-9
CASSFSGVGAGYEQYF
TGTGCCAGCAGCTTTTCTGGTGTGGGGGCGGGCTACGAGCAGTACTTC
>-|TRBD1|TRBJ1-3|TRBV2
CASSLRGPGNTIYF
TGTGCCAGCAGCCTCAGGGGGCCCGGAAACACCATATATTTT
>-|TRBD1|TRBJ2-7|TRBV2
CASRAGQGGYEQYF
TGTGCCAGCAGGGCGGGACAGGGAGGCTACGAGCAGTACTTC
>-|TRBD2|TRBJ2-1|TRBV2
CASSRQRGPHNEQFF
TGTGCCAGCAGTAGGCAGCGGGGGCCTCACAATGAGCAGTTCTTC
>once|-|TRBJ1-2|TRBV18
CASSTGGLYGYTF
TGTGCCAGCTCCACCGGGGGGCTCTATGGCTACACCTTC
>-|TRBD1|TRBJ1-5|TRBV4-3
CASSQGQGEQPQHF
TGCGCCAGCAGCCAAGGACAGGGAGAACAGCCCCAGCATTTT
>-|TRBD2|TRBJ2-3|TRBV3-1/TRBV3-2
CASSQESRGGLYTQYF
TGTGCCAGCAGCCAGGAGTCGCGGGGGGGGCTCTATACGCAGTATTTT
>-|-|TRBJ1-4|TRBV5-5
CASSLEQGYEKLFF
TGTGCCAGCAGCTTGGAACAGGGATATGAAAAACTGTTTTTT
>-|TRBD1|TRBJ1-1|TRBV4-1
CASSLNDRGVTEAFF
TGCGCCAGCAGCCTAAACGACAGGGGAGTCACTGAAGCTTTCTTT
>-|-|TRBJ2-3|TRBV12-3/TRBV12-4
CASSLSTDTQYF
TGTGCCAGCAGTCTTAGCACAGATACGCAGTATTTT
>-|-|TRBJ2-2|TRBV7-7
CASSLEGTGELFF
TGTGCCAGCAGCTTAGAGGGGACCGGGGAGCTGTTTTTT
>-|-|TRBJ2-1|TRBV5-6
CASSLNSGWGQFF
TGTGCCAGCAGCTTGAATAGCGGTTGGGGGCAGTTCTTC